The next 29 T cell receptor beta chains were all read from a single sample in a study of CD8 T cells in cerebrospinal fluid in Alzheimer's disease. TCRdb re-called the 10x single-cell sequencing reads; every CDR3 protein appears as one record, without DNA. The sample spans approximately 850 distinct CDR3 sequences; the ten largest clones claim about a tenth. Sequenced material: cerebrospinal fluid. The source of these receptors is a human donor with Parkinson's disease.

By frequency, this clonotype registers medium-sized. This chain connects TRBV20-1 to TRBJ1-2; TCRdb picks TRBD1, but there is no DNA to check that call. This CDR3 is built from 11 residues. Germline values: CDR1 DFQATT, CDR2 SNEGSKA (reference sequence). The CDR3 loop is CSSGTDYGYTF.

V and J are TRBV5-1 and TRBJ2-7; TCRdb selects TRBD2, and the lack of DNA leaves this call unchecked. CDR1 and CDR2 from the germline V gene are SGHRS and YFSETQ. This CDR3 is built from 14 residues. CDR3 amino acids: CASSSGGGGSEQYF.

The chain carries TRBV11-1 and TRBJ2-2; with no DNA, the TCRdb D assignment of TRBD2 cannot be verified. The CDR3 contains 18 residues. Germline V CDR1 and CDR2: SGHAT, FQDESV (reference sequence). The CDR3 sequence: CASGRLAGGRRNTGELFF. Based on the CDR3 plus reference TRBV11-1 and TRBJ2-2, the full variable domain is EAEVAQSPRYKITEKSQAVAFWCDPISGHATLYWYRQILGQGPELLVQFQDESVVDDSQLPKDRFSAERLKGVDSTLKIQPAELGDSAMYLCASGRLAGGRRNTGELFFGEGSRLTVL.

This clonotype is called medium-sized (0.01 to 0.1%) based on its frequency. This rearrangement joins TRBV30 to TRBJ1-1. The CDR3 has 11 amino acids. In germline, CDR1 is GTSNPN, CDR2 SVGIG (reference sequence). The chain's CDR3 is CAWRDCTEAFF.

This clonotype counts as medium-sized by frequency. The chain has TRBV6-1 and TRBJ2-7. The CDR3 contains 12 residues. Germline CDR1 reads MNHNS; CDR2 reads SASEGT. CDR3 sequence reads: CASSEGGYEQYF.

This clonotype is medium-sized by frequency. The CDR3 is CSASTSGIVTGELFF. The rearrangement joins TRBV20-1 to TRBJ2-2; the D gene TCRdb calls, TRBD2, cannot be checked with no DNA. Germline loops: CDR1 DFQATT, CDR2 SNEGSKA (reference sequence). There are 15 residues in the CDR3.

Judged by frequency, this clonotype is large. The chain couples TRBV4-3 to TRBJ1-3. CDR1 and CDR2 from the germline V gene are LGHNA and YSLEER. This CDR3 is 20 amino acids long. The CDR3 spells CASSQEVTAFGPISGNTIYF.

The chain recombines TRBV28 with TRBJ2-2; TCRdb's assignment of TRBD1 cannot be checked, as there is no DNA. The CDR3 runs 14 residues. The V gene's germline CDR1 is MDHEN and CDR2 SYDVKM. The CDR3 region is CASSWGDRAYELFF.

Its frequency marks this clonotype as medium-sized. This chain joins TRBV9 and TRBJ2-2. Per the germline V gene, CDR1 is SGDLS and CDR2 is YYNGEE. This CDR3 has 17 amino acids. The CDR3 sequence is CASSPRTGVSNTGELFF.

This clonotype shows up as large by frequency. J is TRBJ2-3 and V is TRBV28; the D call of TRBD2 rests on TCRdb alone, since no DNA is present to check it. The CDR3 consists of 18 residues. In germline, CDR1 is MDHEN, CDR2 SYDVKM. The CDR3 spells CASRRQTLAGGNTDTQYF. The variable domain in full, completed from reference TRBV28 and TRBJ2-3, reads DVKVTQSSRYLVKRTGEKVFLECVQDMDHENMFWYRQDPGLGLRLIYFSYDVKMKEKGDIPEGYSVSREKKERFSLILESASTNQTSMYLCASRRQTLAGGNTDTQYFGPGTRLTVL.

V usage is TRBV20-1 and J usage is TRBJ2-7; absent DNA, TCRdb's TRBD2 call cannot be checked. The germline V gene encodes CDR1 DFQATT and CDR2 SNEGSKA (reference sequence). The CDR3 totals 16 residues. The CDR3 sequence is CSAADPTSGSQYEQYF.

This clonotype is deemed large by its frequency. The gene calls are TRBV28 and TRBJ2-1; lacking DNA, the TRBD2 call made by TCRdb goes unchecked. Germline values: CDR1 MDHEN, CDR2 SYDVKM. This CDR3 spans 15 amino acids. The CDR3 protein is CASSTIAGGHNEQFF.

This clonotype is labeled medium-sized based on frequency. This chain uses TRBV14 with TRBJ1-2; absent DNA, TCRdb's TRBD1 call cannot be checked. This CDR3 contains 17 residues. Germline-derived CDR1 and CDR2 are SGHDN and FVKESK. CDR3 amino acids: CASSGYGTEGPNYGYTF. The variable domain in full, completed from reference TRBV14 and TRBJ1-2, reads EAGVTQFPSHSVIEKGQTVTLRCDPISGHDNLYWYRRVMGKEIKFLLHFVKESKQDESGMPNNRFLAERTGGTYSTLKVQPAELEDSGVYFCASSGYGTEGPNYGYTFGSGTRLTVV.

This clonotype is called large (0.1 to 1%) based on its frequency. The genes are TRBV20-1 and TRBJ2-3. The CDR3 runs to 12 residues. Per the germline V gene, CDR1 is DFQATT and CDR2 is SNEGSKA (reference sequence). This CDR3 reads CSAGDNADTQYF.

Judged by frequency, this clonotype is medium-sized. The chain joins TRBV29-1 to TRBJ2-5; TCRdb selects TRBD1, and the lack of DNA leaves this call unchecked. This CDR3 contains 15 residues. Germline V gives CDR1 SQVTM, CDR2 ANQGSEA. The CDR3 here is CSVEFDRGRAETQYF.

The chain recombines TRBV6-5 with TRBJ2-6; TCRdb's D call, TRBD2, is unchecked because there is no DNA. Looked up from germline, CDR1 is MNHEY and CDR2 is SVGAGI. The CDR3 extends over 18 amino acids. CDR3 in amino acids: CASSLLAGVNSGANVLTF.

This clonotype counts as medium-sized (0.01 to 0.1%) by frequency. This sequence joins TRBV11-2 and TRBJ2-1; TCRdb's assignment of TRBD2 cannot be checked, as there is no DNA. The CDR3 totals 14 residues. The germline gives CDR1 SGHAT, CDR2 FQNNGV. The CDR3 spells CASSASGSLNEQFF.

This clonotype counts as medium-sized (0.01 to 0.1%) by frequency. J is TRBJ1-1 and V is TRBV6-5; checking the TCRdb D call of TRBD1 is not possible without DNA. The CDR3 is made up of 15 amino acids. In germline, CDR1 is MNHEY, CDR2 SVGAGI. CDR3 region: CASKTGTGTNTEAFF.

This clonotype is deemed large (0.1 to 1%) by its frequency. J is TRBJ1-5 and V is TRBV5-1; checking the TCRdb D call of TRBD1 is not possible without DNA. Germline CDR1 SGHRS, CDR2 YFSETQ. The CDR3 is made up of 13 amino acids. The CDR3 is CASSFEGDQPQHF.

V is TRBV4-2 and J is TRBJ2-2; TCRdb calls TRBD2, which cannot be checked without DNA. Germline values: CDR1 LGHNA, CDR2 YNFKEQ. The CDR3 consists of 19 residues. The CDR3 loop reads CASSQGEASGGLNTGGCFF.

Judged by frequency, this clonotype is medium-sized. V and J are TRBV6-1 and TRBJ1-2. Germline lookup yields CDR1 MNHNS and CDR2 SASEGT. The CDR3 runs to 14 residues. This chain's CDR3 is CASSRTDANYGYTF.

This clonotype is medium-sized (0.01 to 0.1%) by frequency. The chain joins TRBV19 to TRBJ2-1. The CDR3 is 15 residues long. Germline V gene data show CDR1 as LNHDA and CDR2 as SQIVND (reference sequence). CDR3 loop: CASSTETQPGDEQFF. Full variable domain (outside the CDR3, taken from reference TRBV19 and TRBJ2-1): DGGITQSPKYLFRKEGQNVTLSCEQNLNHDAMYWYRQDPGQGLRLIYYSQIVNDFQKGDIAEGYSVSREKKESFPLTVTSAQKNPTAFYLCASSTETQPGDEQFFGPGTRLTVL.

The CDR3 protein is CASREVPDTQYF. The chain is built from TRBV9 and TRBJ2-3. Germline V gene lookup returns CDR1 SGDLS and CDR2 YYNGEE. The CDR3 length is 12 residues.

Considering frequency, this clonotype is large. The genes are TRBV6-5 and TRBJ1-5; TCRdb lists TRBD1, though no DNA is available to test this call. Germline V gene data show CDR1 as MNHEY and CDR2 as SVGAGI. The CDR3 contains 13 residues. CDR3 loop: CASWERDNQPQHF.

This clonotype is classed as medium-sized by frequency. This rearrangement joins TRBV25-1 to TRBJ2-5; TCRdb returns TRBD1, unconfirmable since there is no DNA. Germline CDR1 and CDR2: MGHDK and SYGVNS. This CDR3 is 12 amino acids long. The CDR3 sequence is CASSAQGGAQYF.

This clonotype shows up as medium-sized by frequency. The chain employs TRBV27 and TRBJ2-6; the D gene TCRdb calls, TRBD1, cannot be checked with no DNA. Looked up from germline, CDR1 is MNHEY and CDR2 is SMNVEV (reference sequence). There are 15 residues in the CDR3. The CDR3 region is CASSLSAGTDNVLTF.

In terms of frequency, this clonotype is medium-sized. The rearrangement links TRBV6-1 to TRBJ2-2; TCRdb returns TRBD2, unconfirmable since there is no DNA. CDR3 length equals 14 residues. Germline CDR1 is MNHNS and CDR2 is SASEGT. The CDR3 here is CASSPQGSSGELFF.

Considering frequency, this clonotype is medium-sized. The chain combines TRBV19 with TRBJ2-1. This CDR3 has 14 amino acids. The germline V gene encodes CDR1 LNHDA and CDR2 SQIVND (reference sequence). This chain's CDR3 is CASSIPGYYNEQFF.

Its frequency marks this clonotype as large. J is TRBJ1-6 and V is TRBV5-1; TCRdb selects TRBD1, and the lack of DNA leaves this call unchecked. Germline assignment: CDR1 SGHRS and CDR2 YFSETQ. The length of the CDR3 is 20 residues. The CDR3 sequence: CASSPSEGTGSLWDNSPLHF. The variable domain in full, completed from reference TRBV5-1 and TRBJ1-6, reads KAGVTQTPRYLIKTRGQQVTLSCSPISGHRSVSWYQQTPGQGLQFLFEYFSETQRNKGNFPGRFSGRQFSNSRSEMNVSTLELGDSALYLCASSPSEGTGSLWDNSPLHFGNGTRLTVT.